This record looks at one T cell receptor beta chain sequence and its context. This sample is drawn from a study of blood T cells in healthy people across ages. A second PCR of 7 to 11 cycles used a sample-barcoded 5' primer and a J-beta primer mix. TCRdb independently ran MiXCR on the 5' RACE reads; one entry per CDR3 protein. Here the sample spans around 870,000 distinct CDR3 sequences, roughly 26% being singletons. The CDR3 covers 15 residues. The V gene's germline CDR1 is DFQATT and CDR2 SNEGSKA (reference sequence). V lost 4 bases to trimming and J lost 8 bases, with 20 bases between them. The TCR originated in a woman at least 80 years old in good health. Material: blood. The chain links TRBV20-1 to TRBJ1-4, with D uncertain. The CDR3 bases are TGCAGTGCTACGACCCTCAGCTCCCAACCCGAAAAACTGTTTTTT. As protein: CSATTLSSQPEKLFF.